This T cell receptor beta chain came from a study of human T cells and chemical hapten exposure (dated by TCRdb to 2020 to 2022). Context from the whole study: For sensitization, 2% DPC in acetone was applied to a roughly 2 cm by roughly 2 cm area of upper inner arm skin. Throughout the study period of about 22 weeks, patients also received therapeutic DPC doses to the scalp every week. Patch tests used Finn chambers with 0.01% DPC on the upper back, scored after 6 days by International Contact Dermatitis Research Group standards. Alopecia areata with under or over 50% scalp involvement, alopecia totalis and alopecia universalis were represented in the patient cohort, which was mostly female. The libraries were sequenced as a pool, and the TCR yield per sample differed mostly because of small variations in library volumes within the pool. Peripheral blood TCR repertoire changes were tracked in vivo in alopecia patients during primary and secondary sensitization to the hapten diphenylcyclopropenone (DPC). Blood samples were taken from patients before sensitization (week 0) and at 2, 6 and about 24 weeks after DPC sensitization. Blood for TCR sequencing was provided by twenty-nine alopecia patients at one to four time points (pre-sensitization, 2, 6 and 24 weeks).

Per the publication, the time point label means: patch test 3, about 24 weeks after DPC sensitization. Taken with the paper, the label for treatment or condition translates to: therapeutic diphenylcyclopropenone sensitization with weekly scalp DPC. At every patch-test visit, the blood draw took place before the patch test was put on. Patients were eligible if aged 18 to 70, diagnosed with alopecia and judged suitable for DPC therapy, and pregnant patients were excluded. Total RNA was extracted from unfractionated whole blood that had been collected in Tempus Blood RNA tubes. This clonotype was seen at least ten times. Its antigen specificity is not known. Within one base of it there is no much larger clone, and no base qualities were kept. The receptor library was made with RACE. The sample was run on a NextSeq 500. Library preparation attached unique molecular identifiers to individual cDNA molecules for quantitative, reproducible TCR counting. Both TCR alpha and TCR beta chains were sequenced from each blood RNA sample. Per the original workflow: Samples had a median of roughly 99,000 TCRs, with a range from 23,224 to 690,600. V, J and CDR3 annotation of the TCR reads was performed with the Decombinator software suite. For PS versus PT1 abundance plots, all samples were subsampled to the same number of TCRs (28,000). Expanded TCRs were defined as absent before sensitization and observed at least eight times at the 2-week time point. Using fastp trimming at Q25 and MiXCR clonotype assembly, TCRdb reanalyzed the public sequencing data and kept in-frame beta chains. Rows with one shared CDR3 protein collapse into an entry with the most common genes and DNA. These V and J calls originate from TCRdb's pipeline instead of the authors' own analysis. This sample has tens of thousands of distinct CDR3 sequences in its table, and 9.5% to 15% of those were observed once. Jointly, the top ten make up 2.4% of the sample.

Based on the germline V gene, the CDR1 and CDR2 sequences are SGHTA and FQGNSA. CDR3 length: 13 amino acids, cysteine to phenylalanine. Only CDR3 DNA is held: 39 bases, read in frame from base 1. V and J lose 1 base and 8 bases, and a span of 8 bases separates them. Study-wide conclusions, independent of this receptor: Repeated subsampling changed both the strength of the expansion versus patch-test correlation and the threshold at which that correlation became significant. Patch test score was positively correlated with the number of PT1 expanded TCRs, with significance at thresholds 8, 16 and 32 but not at 4. Alopecia, a presumed autoimmune disease, was present in all patients, so the immune response of the patients might differ from that of healthy individuals. Expanded TCRs formed significantly more large CDR3 similarity clusters than pre-sensitization or healthy control sets, consistent with antigen-driven responses. DPC sensitization did not change how many TCRs were above 1 in 1000 frequency, and no evidence was found of alterations in global repertoire structure.

This clonotype was sampled from a man aged 25-40 years with alopecia areata. Some clones in this sample may be carry-over from other donors' samples. The sample was whole blood, taken in connection with sensitization to the hapten diphenylcyclopropenone (DPC). The chain links TRBV7-2 with TRBJ2-2; the D gene remains uncertain. The nucleotide sequence is given as TGTGCCAGCAGCTTAGTCCAGACTGGGGAGCTGTTTTTT. This is translated as CASSLVQTGELFF.